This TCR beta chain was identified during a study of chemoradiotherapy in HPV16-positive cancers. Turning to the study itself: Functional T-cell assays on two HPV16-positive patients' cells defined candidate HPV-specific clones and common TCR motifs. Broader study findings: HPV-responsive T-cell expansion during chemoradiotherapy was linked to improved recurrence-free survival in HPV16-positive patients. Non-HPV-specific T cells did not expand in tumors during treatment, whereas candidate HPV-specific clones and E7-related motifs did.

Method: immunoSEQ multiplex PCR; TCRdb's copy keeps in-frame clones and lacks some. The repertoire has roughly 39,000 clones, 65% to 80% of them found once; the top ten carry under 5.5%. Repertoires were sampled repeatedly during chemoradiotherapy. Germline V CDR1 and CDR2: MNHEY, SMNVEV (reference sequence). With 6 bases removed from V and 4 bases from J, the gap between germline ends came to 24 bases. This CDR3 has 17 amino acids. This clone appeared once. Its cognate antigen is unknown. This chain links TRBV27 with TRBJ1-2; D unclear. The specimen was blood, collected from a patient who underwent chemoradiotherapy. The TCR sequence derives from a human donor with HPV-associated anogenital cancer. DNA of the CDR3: TGTGCCAGCAGCCCTGAGGCCCGGACTCACTATACCTATGGCTACACCTTC. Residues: CASSPEARTHYTYGYTF.